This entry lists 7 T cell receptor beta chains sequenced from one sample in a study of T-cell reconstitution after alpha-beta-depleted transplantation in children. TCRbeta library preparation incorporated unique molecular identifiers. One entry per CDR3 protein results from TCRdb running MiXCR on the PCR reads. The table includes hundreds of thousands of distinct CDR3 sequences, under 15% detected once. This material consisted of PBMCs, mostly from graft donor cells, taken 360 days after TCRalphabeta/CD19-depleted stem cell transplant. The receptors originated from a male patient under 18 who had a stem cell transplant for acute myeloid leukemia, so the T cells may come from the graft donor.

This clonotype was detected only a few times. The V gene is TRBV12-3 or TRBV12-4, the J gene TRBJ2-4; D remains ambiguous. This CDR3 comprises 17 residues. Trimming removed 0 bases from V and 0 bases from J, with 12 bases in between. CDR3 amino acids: CASSLARIPEAKNIQYF. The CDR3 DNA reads TGTGCCAGCAGTTTAGCCCGAATCCCCGAAGCCAAAAACATTCAGTACTTC.

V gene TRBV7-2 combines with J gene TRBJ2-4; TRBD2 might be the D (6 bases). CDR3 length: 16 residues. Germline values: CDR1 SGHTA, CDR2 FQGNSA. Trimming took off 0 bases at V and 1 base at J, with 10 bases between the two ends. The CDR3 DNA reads TGTGCCAGCAGCTTAGCCGGAGGGCGGGCCAAAAACATTCAGTACTTC. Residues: CASSLAGGRAKNIQYF.

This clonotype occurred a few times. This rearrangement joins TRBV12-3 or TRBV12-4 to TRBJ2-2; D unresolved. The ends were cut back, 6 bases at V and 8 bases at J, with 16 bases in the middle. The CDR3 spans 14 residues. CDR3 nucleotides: TGTGCCAGCAGAATAGACACTGTGGTGGGGGAGCTGTTTTTT. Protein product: CASRIDTVVGELFF.

This CDR3 reads CASSHQQGMNSPLHF. The CDR3 bases are TGTGCCAGCAGTCATCAACAGGGCATGAATTCACCCCTCCACTTT. This rearrangement joins TRBV28 to TRBJ1-6; weak D call: TRBD1 (6 bases). Deletions cut 5 bases from V and 7 bases from J, with 15 bases between. CDR1 and CDR2 from the germline V gene are MDHEN and SYDVKM. The CDR3 is 15 residues long.

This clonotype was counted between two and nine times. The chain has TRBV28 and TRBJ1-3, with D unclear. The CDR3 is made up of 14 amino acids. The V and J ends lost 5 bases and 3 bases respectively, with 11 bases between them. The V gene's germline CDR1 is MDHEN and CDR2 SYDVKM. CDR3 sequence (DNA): TGTGCCAGCAGTATGGCGGGTTATGGAAACACCATATATTTT. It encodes CASSMAGYGNTIYF. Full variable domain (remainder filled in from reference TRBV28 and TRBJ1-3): DVKVTQSSRYLVKRTGEKVFLECVQDMDHENMFWYRQDPGLGLRLIYFSYDVKMKEKGDIPEGYSVSREKKERFSLILESASTNQTSMYLCASSMAGYGNTIYFGEGSWLTVV.

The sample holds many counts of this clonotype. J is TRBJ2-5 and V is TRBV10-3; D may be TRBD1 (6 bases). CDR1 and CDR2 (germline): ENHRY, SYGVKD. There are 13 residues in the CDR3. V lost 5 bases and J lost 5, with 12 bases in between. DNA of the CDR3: TGTGCCATCAGTCGGCCTCAGGGGGAGACCCAGTACTTC. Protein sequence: CAISRPQGETQYF.

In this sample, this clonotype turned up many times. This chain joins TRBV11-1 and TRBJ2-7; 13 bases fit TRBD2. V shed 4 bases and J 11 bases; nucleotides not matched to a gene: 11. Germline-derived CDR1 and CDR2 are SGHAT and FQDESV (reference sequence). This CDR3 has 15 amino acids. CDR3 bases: TGTGCCAGCAGCTCGCAGAGGACTAGCGGGAGTGAGGAGTACTTC. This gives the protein CASSSQRTSGSEEYF. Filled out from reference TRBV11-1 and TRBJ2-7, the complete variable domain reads EAEVAQSPRYKITEKSQAVAFWCDPISGHATLYWYRQILGQGPELLVQFQDESVVDDSQLPKDRFSAERLKGVDSTLKIQPAELGDSAMYLCASSSQRTSGSEEYFGPGTRLTVT.